These 14 T cell receptor beta chains were all obtained from the same sample, sequenced in a study of cytomegalovirus exposure and HLA in healthy donors. PCR was performed using 60 Vbeta and 13 Jbeta primers. Using immunoSEQ multiplex PCR, the repertoire was profiled, and TCRdb retains in-frame clones only, with some absent. Here the sample spans about 160,000 clones, around four fifths being singletons. The source material was PBMCs. The receptors derive from a male donor in good health and CMV-seropositive.

This chain connects TRBV29-1 to TRBJ1-2; TRBD1 matches at 7 bases. This CDR3 spans 13 amino acids. CDR1 and CDR2 from the germline V gene are SQVTM and ANQGSEA. V lost 8 bases and J lost 4; bases outside the gene matches: 10. CDR3 sequence (DNA): TGCAGCTCCAAAGGGGACAGTGCCTATGGCTACACCTTC. Translated, it gives CSSKGDSAYGYTF.

This rearrangement joins TRBV5-1 to TRBJ2-1, with 9 bases that match TRBD1. Germline-derived CDR1 and CDR2 are SGHRS and YFSETQ. The CDR3 length is 16 residues. J gave up 5 bases and V 4 bases, and 10 bases lay outside the gene matches. The CDR3 DNA reads as TGCGCCAGCAGCACCGCCGGGACAGGGCCTAACAATGAGCAGTTCTTC. This sequence encodes CASSTAGTGPNNEQFF.

Concerning this clone: The junction departs from the called germline gene at one end, perhaps through a read error. The gene calls are TRBV7-7 and TRBJ2-5; the match to TRBD1 covers 8 bases. Germline V gene sequence: CDR1 SSHAT, CDR2 FNYEAQ (reference sequence). The CDR3 has 15 residues. The CDR3: CASSFGDRPQETQYF. DNA for the CDR3: TGTGCTAGCAGCTTTGGGGACAGGCCACAAGAGACCCAGTACTTC.

The CDR3 loop reads CASRRTGGAETEAFF. For the CDR3, the DNA is TGTGCCAGCCGCCGAACAGGGGGCGCGGAGACTGAAGCTTTCTTT. The chain is built from TRBV27 and TRBJ1-1; TRBD1 matches 9 bases. Germline CDR1 reads MNHEY; CDR2 reads SMNVEV (reference sequence). Trimming removed 8 bases from V and 5 bases from J; junction bases left unmatched: 12. The length of the CDR3 is 15 residues.

This chain joins TRBV6-5 and TRBJ1-6; D remains unclear. The germline V and J ends were trimmed by 1 base and 8 bases, with 12 bases remaining between them. Per the germline V gene, CDR1 is MNHEY and CDR2 is SVGAGI. The CDR3 totals 15 residues. The CDR3 loop reads CASSYLRGDDSPLHF. CDR3 DNA sequence: TGTGCCAGCAGTTACTTGCGGGGTGACGATTCACCCCTCCACTTT.

Remarks on this clone: Other nucleotide sequences from this sample produce the same CDR3. This chain links TRBV7-8 with TRBJ2-3, with a tentative D call TRBD1 (5 bases). Germline V gives CDR1 SGHVS, CDR2 FQNEAQ. V gave up 1 base and J gave up 4 bases, with 6 bases separating them. This CDR3 comprises 13 residues. The DNA of the CDR3 is TGTGCCAGCAGCTTAGGGGGCCCAGATACGCAGTATTTT. Its protein is CASSLGGPDTQYF.

V gene TRBV11-2 combines with J gene TRBJ2-7; 7 bases agree with TRBD2. Germline CDR1 and CDR2: SGHAT and FQNNGV. The CDR3 covers 15 residues. Unmatched junction bases numbered 10, after V lost 2 bases and J lost 6 bases. CDR3 in amino acids: CASSLRGGGVSEQYF. As DNA, the CDR3 is TGTGCCAGCAGCTTAAGAGGCGGGGGAGTAAGCGAGCAGTACTTC.

The chain recombines TRBV4-2 with TRBJ1-1; the D gene is possibly TRBD1 (6 bases). Germline V gene sequence: CDR1 LGHNA, CDR2 YNFKEQ. Trimming left V 3 bases short and J 0 bases short, with 11 bases between. CDR3 size: 15 residues. For the CDR3, the DNA is TGTGCCAGCAGCCAGCCGCAGGGGATGAACACTGAAGCTTTCTTT. It codes for CASSQPQGMNTEAFF.

This chain's CDR3 is CASSFGGGSETQYF. For the CDR3, the DNA is TGTGCCAGCAGCTTCGGTGGGGGGTCGGAGACCCAGTACTTC. The chain is built from TRBV7-3 and TRBJ2-5; D is perhaps TRBD2 (6 bases). The CDR3 has 14 residues. Germline CDR1 and CDR2: SGHTA and FQGTGA. Trimming shortened V by 3 bases and J by 5 bases, and 13 bases separated the two germline ends. Full variable domain (outside the CDR3, taken from reference TRBV7-3 and TRBJ2-5): GAGVSQTPSNKVTEKGKYVELRCDPISGHTALYWYRQSLGQGPEFLIYFQGTGAADDSGLPNDRFFAVRPEGSVSTLKIQRTERGDSAVYLCASSFGGGSETQYFGPGTRLLVL.

The gene calls are TRBV25-1 and TRBJ2-1; 10 positions match TRBD2. V shed 2 bases and J 5 bases; nucleotides not matched to a gene: 3. Germline CDR1 MGHDK, CDR2 SYGVNS. This CDR3 contains 15 residues. As DNA, the CDR3 is TGTGCCAGCAGTGAAGGCAGCGGGGGGGACAATGAGCAGTTCTTC. It yields the protein CASSEGSGGDNEQFF.

CDR3 amino acids: CASSYSHRNTEAFF. CDR3 nucleotides: TGTGCCAGCAGTTACAGTCATCGGAACACTGAAGCTTTCTTT. This chain connects TRBV7-2 to TRBJ1-1, with no clear D. CDR1 is SGHTA, CDR2 FQGNSA, per germline. The CDR3 has 14 residues. The V and J ends lost 6 bases and 1 base respectively, with 12 bases between them.

This chain connects TRBV19 to TRBJ1-1; 10 positions agree with TRBD1. This CDR3 comprises 15 residues. Germline lookup yields CDR1 LNHDA and CDR2 SQIVND (reference sequence). V trimming: 0 bases; J trimming: 12 bases; junction bases outside the gene matches: 10. DNA of the CDR3: TGTGCCAGTAGTATAGATCACAGCGGGACAGGGGCGTCTTTCTTT. Translated, it gives CASSIDHSGTGASFF.

This clone was detected a few times. The chain joins TRBV6-1 to TRBJ1-2; TRBD1 aligns across 7 bases. The germline CDR1 and CDR2 sequences are MNHNS and SASEGT. This CDR3 is 11 amino acids long. J lost 7 bases, V lost 10 bases, and 6 bases had no gene match. CDR3 coding DNA: TGTGCCACCCGGGACAGCACTGGCTACACCTTC. Amino acids: CATRDSTGYTF.

V gene TRBV6-1 combines with J gene TRBJ1-5; no definite D call. The germline V and J ends were trimmed by 5 bases and 2 bases, with 10 bases remaining between them. The CDR3 runs 14 residues. CDR1 MNHNS and CDR2 SASEGT come from the germline V gene. The CDR3 nucleotides read TGTGCCAGCAGTATAGTGTATGGCAATCAGCCCCAGCATTTT. It encodes CASSIVYGNQPQHF.